This paragraph reports one T cell receptor beta chain. Per the germline V gene, CDR1 is MNHEY and CDR2 is SVGAGI. CDR3 length equals 15 residues. The V segment lost 5 bases and the J segment 0 bases; nucleotides outside the gene matches: 4. This record belongs to a study of OX40 agonist ivuxolimab in advanced cancers. Study as a whole: Patients received ivuxolimab, an intravenous treatment, every 2 weeks at 0.01 to 10 mg/kg. Of mixed ages from about 23 to 90 and averaging about 56 years, the group was approximately 84% male.

Sequencing was performed with immunoSEQ multiplex PCR; in TCRdb, only in-frame clones are kept and a portion is missing. This table has approximately 67,000 clones, about 89% appearing once. The sample consisted of CD4+ or CD8+ T cells sorted from blood, taken in a trial of the OX40 agonist ivuxolimab. The V and J genes are TRBV6-5 and TRBJ2-1; 7 positions match TRBD1. The receptor was isolated from an adult with an advanced solid tumor such as melanoma, head and neck, liver or kidney cancer. CDR3 protein: CASSRRGSSYNEQFF. CDR3 coding DNA: TGTGCCAGCAGTCGCAGGGGGAGCTCCTACAATGAGCAGTTCTTC.